A selection of T cell receptor beta chains follows, all from one sample in a study of T cell responses to AZD1222 COVID-19 vaccine. The assay was immunoSEQ multiplex PCR, and TCRdb's table has in-frame clones only and misses some. The sample lists about 120,000 clones; about 89% were seen once. The specimen comprised peripheral blood, sampled on day 0 of AZD1222 vaccination. The receptors were sampled from an adult in good health. CDR3s include the opening cysteine and the closing phenylalanine or tryptophan. A D gene is named only where the DNA matches it firmly. Clone size appears in some rows only: once, few, many, or a class for an expanded clone.

d_gene: .
abundance: .
j_gene: TRBJ1-3
v_gene: TRBV15
CDR3aa: CATSRSGDTIYF
CDR3nt: TGTGCCACCAGCAGATCAGGGGACACCATATATTTT

d_gene: .
abundance: .
j_gene: TRBJ2-7
v_gene: TRBV6-5
CDR3aa: CASRSFSAGEQYF
CDR3nt: TGTGCCAGCAGAAGTTTTAGTGCGGGCGAGCAGTACTTC

d_gene: TRBD1
abundance: .
j_gene: TRBJ1-2
v_gene: TRBV4-1
CDR3aa: CASSLGYGPQGANYGYTF
CDR3nt: TGCGCCAGCAGTCTTGGATATGGGCCACAGGGGGCTAACTATGGCTACACCTTC

d_gene: .
abundance: .
j_gene: TRBJ2-4
v_gene: TRBV7-8
CDR3aa: CASSNRVGFAKNIQYF
CDR3nt: TGTGCCAGCAGTAACCGAGTAGGGTTTGCCAAAAACATTCAGTACTTC

d_gene: .
abundance: .
j_gene: TRBJ2-7
v_gene: TRBV2
CDR3aa: CASSDDRRQRTGEQYF
CDR3nt: TGTGCCAGCAGTGATGACCGCCGCCAGAGGACCGGCGAGCAGTACTTC

d_gene: .
abundance: .
j_gene: TRBJ1-5
v_gene: TRBV10-3
CDR3aa: CAISEGGGDNQPQHF
CDR3nt: TGTGCCATCAGTGAAGGAGGGGGGGACAATCAGCCCCAGCATTTT

d_gene: TRBD1
abundance: .
j_gene: TRBJ1-4
v_gene: TRBV5-8
CDR3aa: CASSVDRGSPLFF
CDR3nt: TGTGCCAGCAGCGTAGACAGGGGGTCCCCTCTGTTTTTT

d_gene: TRBD2
abundance: .
j_gene: TRBJ2-1
v_gene: TRBV28
CDR3aa: CASKRGLAGVNEQFF
CDR3nt: TGTGCCAGCAAGAGAGGGCTAGCGGGAGTCAATGAGCAGTTCTTC

d_gene: TRBD2
abundance: .
j_gene: TRBJ2-1
v_gene: TRBV13
CDR3aa: CASSQWRTSGHNEQFF
CDR3nt: TGTGCCAGCAGCCAGTGGAGGACTAGCGGCCACAATGAGCAGTTCTTC

d_gene: .
abundance: .
j_gene: TRBJ1-3
v_gene: TRBV7-9
CDR3aa: CASTRADSPVGNTIYF
CDR3nt: TGTGCCAGCACCAGGGCGGACAGCCCCGTTGGAAACACCATATATTTT

d_gene: .
abundance: .
j_gene: TRBJ2-5
v_gene: TRBV7-2
CDR3aa: CASSLGAGMETQYF
CDR3nt: TGTGCCAGCAGCTTAGGGGCAGGGATGGAGACCCAGTACTTC

d_gene: .
abundance: .
j_gene: TRBJ1-5
v_gene: TRBV6-2/TRBV6-3
CDR3aa: CASSLANSNQPQHF
CDR3nt: TGTGCCAGCAGCCTCGCGAATAGCAATCAGCCCCAGCATTTT

d_gene: .
abundance: .
j_gene: TRBJ1-3
v_gene: TRBV7-9
CDR3aa: CASSGTYRVETGNTIYF
CDR3nt: TGTGCCAGCAGCGGCACCTACAGGGTAGAAACTGGAAACACCATATATTTT

d_gene: TRBD1
abundance: .
j_gene: TRBJ1-5
v_gene: TRBV18
CDR3aa: CASSPTSGQGAQPQHF
CDR3nt: TGTGCCAGCTCACCCACCTCGGGACAGGGGGCTCAGCCCCAGCATTTT

d_gene: TRBD1
abundance: .
j_gene: TRBJ1-6
v_gene: TRBV6-1
CDR3aa: CASSDTGTANSPLHF
CDR3nt: TGTGCCAGCAGTGATACCGGGACAGCCAATTCACCCCTCCACTTT

d_gene: .
abundance: .
j_gene: TRBJ2-7
v_gene: TRBV13
CDR3aa: CASSFFRVSANPYEQYF
CDR3nt: TGTGCCAGCAGCTTTTTCCGTGTCAGCGCAAATCCCTACGAGCAGTACTTC

d_gene: TRBD2
abundance: .
j_gene: TRBJ2-7
v_gene: TRBV6-5
CDR3aa: CATDGRGTYEQYF
CDR3nt: TGTGCCACGGACGGGAGGGGGACTTACGAGCAGTACTTC

d_gene: .
abundance: once
j_gene: TRBJ2-1
v_gene: TRBV18
CDR3aa: CASSRGTRVANEQFF
CDR3nt: TGTGCCAGCTCACGGGGGACCCGAGTGGCCAATGAGCAGTTCTTC

d_gene: .
abundance: .
j_gene: TRBJ1-1
v_gene: TRBV28
CDR3aa: CASSLLGTEAFF
CDR3nt: TGTGCCAGCAGTTTACTGGGGACTGAAGCTTTCTTT

d_gene: .
abundance: .
j_gene: TRBJ2-3
v_gene: TRBV24-1
CDR3aa: CATSDPDRDTQYF
CDR3nt: TGTGCCACCAGTGATCCGGACCGAGATACGCAGTATTTT

d_gene: .
abundance: .
j_gene: TRBJ2-5
v_gene: TRBV9
CDR3aa: CASSEASSRYQETQYF
CDR3nt: TGTGCCAGCAGCGAGGCGAGCTCAAGGTACCAAGAGACCCAGTACTTC

d_gene: TRBD1
abundance: .
j_gene: TRBJ1-5
v_gene: TRBV5-1
CDR3aa: CASSPRQGIDQPQHF
CDR3nt: TGCGCCAGCAGCCCCAGACAGGGGATTGATCAGCCCCAGCATTTT

d_gene: .
abundance: .
j_gene: TRBJ1-6
v_gene: TRBV10-1
CDR3aa: CASSESALPRGVGSPLHF
CDR3nt: TGCGCCAGCAGTGAGTCCGCTTTGCCGCGAGGGGTCGGTTCACCCCTCCACTTT

d_gene: .
abundance: .
j_gene: TRBJ1-6
v_gene: TRBV6-5
CDR3aa: CASSPTGDRSPLHF
CDR3nt: TGTGCCAGCAGCCCGACAGGAGACCGCTCACCCCTCCACTTT

d_gene: .
abundance: .
j_gene: TRBJ2-1
v_gene: TRBV7-2
CDR3aa: CASSPLIRNEQFF
CDR3nt: TGTGCCAGCAGCCCCCTGATTAGGAATGAGCAGTTCTTC

d_gene: .
abundance: .
j_gene: TRBJ2-1
v_gene: TRBV7-9
CDR3aa: CASSPGHTTYYEQFF
CDR3nt: TGTGCCAGCAGCCCGGGACACACAACTTACTATGAGCAGTTCTTC

d_gene: .
abundance: .
j_gene: TRBJ2-5
v_gene: TRBV2
CDR3aa: CASQGGKETQYF
CDR3nt: TGTGCCAGCCAAGGGGGTAAAGAGACCCAGTACTTC

d_gene: .
abundance: .
j_gene: TRBJ2-7
v_gene: TRBV6-5
CDR3aa: CASSYGQTNSYEQYF
CDR3nt: TGTGCCAGCAGTTATGGACAGACCAACTCCTACGAGCAGTACTTC

d_gene: TRBD1
abundance: .
j_gene: TRBJ1-2
v_gene: TRBV7-2
CDR3aa: CASSADRGYGYTF
CDR3nt: TGTGCCAGCAGCGCGGACAGGGGCTATGGCTACACCTTC

d_gene: .
abundance: once
j_gene: TRBJ2-2
v_gene: TRBV24-1
CDR3aa: CATSGAGSTGELFF
CDR3nt: TGTGCCACCAGTGGGGCGGGCAGCACCGGGGAGCTGTTTTTT

d_gene: .
abundance: .
j_gene: TRBJ1-3
v_gene: TRBV29-1
CDR3aa: CSVGGPGNTIYF
CDR3nt: TGCAGCGTTGGAGGCCCTGGAAACACCATATATTTT

d_gene: .
abundance: .
j_gene: TRBJ1-1
v_gene: TRBV20-1
CDR3aa: CSATPATEAFF
CDR3nt: TGCAGTGCGACCCCCGCCACTGAAGCTTTCTTT

d_gene: .
abundance: .
j_gene: TRBJ1-5
v_gene: TRBV5-6
CDR3aa: CASSLGGVSNQPQHF
CDR3nt: TGTGCCAGCAGCCTCGGTGGGGTGAGCAATCAGCCCCAGCATTTT

d_gene: TRBD1
abundance: .
j_gene: TRBJ1-6
v_gene: TRBV30
CDR3aa: CAWRGTGENSPLHF
CDR3nt: TGTGCCTGGAGGGGGACAGGGGAAAATTCACCCCTCCACTTT

d_gene: .
abundance: .
j_gene: TRBJ2-5
v_gene: TRBV5-1
CDR3aa: CASSPTPGQHAETQYF
CDR3nt: TGCGCCAGCAGCCCGACCCCCGGACAGCATGCGGAGACCCAGTACTTC

d_gene: .
abundance: .
j_gene: TRBJ1-5
v_gene: TRBV19
CDR3aa: CASRGASYNQPQHF
CDR3nt: TGTGCCAGTAGGGGGGCCTCGTATAATCAGCCCCAGCATTTT

d_gene: .
abundance: .
j_gene: TRBJ1-2
v_gene: TRBV11-2
CDR3aa: CASSLMLGGAIYGYTF
CDR3nt: TGTGCCAGCAGCTTAATGCTTGGGGGGGCCATCTATGGCTACACCTTC

d_gene: .
abundance: .
j_gene: TRBJ2-2
v_gene: TRBV15
CDR3aa: CATSRDPAGGLTGELFF
CDR3nt: TGTGCCACCAGCAGAGATCCAGCAGGGGGGTTAACCGGGGAGCTGTTTTTT

d_gene: .
abundance: few
j_gene: TRBJ2-6
v_gene: TRBV27
CDR3aa: CASKGEVGANVLTF
CDR3nt: TGTGCCAGCAAAGGAGAGGTTGGGGCCAACGTCCTGACTTTC

d_gene: .
abundance: .
j_gene: TRBJ2-1
v_gene: TRBV18
CDR3aa: CASITRVSYNEQFF
CDR3nt: TGTGCCAGCATAACCAGAGTCTCCTACAATGAGCAGTTCTTC

d_gene: .
abundance: .
j_gene: TRBJ1-4
v_gene: TRBV11-1
CDR3aa: CASSLEVSRKLFF
CDR3nt: TGTGCCAGCAGCTTAGAGGTATCGAGAAAACTGTTTTTT

d_gene: .
abundance: .
j_gene: TRBJ1-3
v_gene: TRBV19
CDR3aa: CASTRSDVGNTIYF
CDR3nt: TGTGCCAGTACTCGTTCCGATGTTGGAAACACCATATATTTT

d_gene: .
abundance: .
j_gene: TRBJ2-2
v_gene: TRBV5-4
CDR3aa: CASSFEGTGELFF
CDR3nt: TGTGCCAGCAGCTTCGAGGGCACCGGGGAGCTGTTTTTT

d_gene: TRBD1
abundance: .
j_gene: TRBJ2-3
v_gene: TRBV7-8
CDR3aa: CASSRAPGTVHTDTQYF
CDR3nt: TGTGCCAGCAGCCGAGCCCCCGGGACAGTACACACAGATACGCAGTATTTT

d_gene: TRBD1
abundance: few
j_gene: TRBJ1-1
v_gene: TRBV6-6
CDR3aa: CASSRYRGPEAFF
CDR3nt: TGTGCCAGCAGCCGTTACAGGGGGCCTGAAGCTTTCTTT

d_gene: .
abundance: few
j_gene: TRBJ1-5
v_gene: TRBV28
CDR3aa: CASSLDQPQHF
CDR3nt: TGTGCCAGCAGTTTGGATCAGCCCCAGCATTTT

d_gene: .
abundance: .
j_gene: TRBJ1-4
v_gene: TRBV27
CDR3aa: CASSLSFPGSATNEKLFF
CDR3nt: TGTGCCAGCAGTTTATCTTTCCCAGGATCCGCAACTAATGAAAAACTGTTTTTT

d_gene: TRBD1
abundance: .
j_gene: TRBJ2-5
v_gene: TRBV23-1
CDR3aa: CASSDLGTGRQETQYF
CDR3nt: TGCGCCAGCAGCGACCTCGGGACAGGGAGGCAAGAGACCCAGTACTTC

d_gene: .
abundance: .
j_gene: TRBJ2-7
v_gene: TRBV4-2
CDR3aa: CASSQEGQGQRPYEQYF
CDR3nt: TGTGCCAGCAGCCAAGAGGGCCAAGGACAGCGCCCCTACGAGCAGTACTTC

d_gene: .
abundance: once
j_gene: TRBJ1-2
v_gene: TRBV9
CDR3aa: CASSVDFYGYTF
CDR3nt: TGTGCCAGCAGCGTAGATTTCTATGGCTACACCTTC

d_gene: .
abundance: .
j_gene: TRBJ1-5
v_gene: TRBV7-8
CDR3aa: CASSILLGSNQPQHF
CDR3nt: TGTGCCAGCAGCATACTGCTGGGGAGCAATCAGCCCCAGCATTTT

d_gene: .
abundance: .
j_gene: TRBJ1-5
v_gene: TRBV15
CDR3aa: CATSGRGGNQPQHF
CDR3nt: TGTGCCACCAGCGGCAGGGGTGGCAATCAGCCCCAGCATTTT

d_gene: TRBD1
abundance: .
j_gene: TRBJ1-3
v_gene: TRBV11-1
CDR3aa: CASSYAGQVGNTIYF
CDR3nt: TGTGCCAGCAGTTACGCGGGACAGGTTGGAAACACCATATATTTT